Listed below are T cell receptor beta chains from one sample, sequenced in a study of shared clonotypes between healthy human individuals. Using immunoSEQ multiplex PCR, the repertoire was profiled, and TCRdb retains in-frame clones only, with some absent. The sample contains 2 million to 2.5 million clones, 85% to 95% of which appear only once. Sequenced material: naive CD4+ T cells sorted from blood. The receptor set was obtained from a man between 18 and 29 years old in good health. CDR3s include the opening cysteine and the closing phenylalanine or tryptophan. The D gene is left open where the match is weak. Part of the rows lack a size; the others show once, few, many or a class for expanded clones.

V gene	CDR3 length	D gene	J gene	clone size	CDR3 protein	CDR3 DNA
TRBV2	13	TRBD1	TRBJ2-5	-	CASIGTGGETQYF	TGTGCCAGCATAGGGACAGGGGGAGAGACCCAGTACTTC
TRBV30	14	TRBD1	TRBJ2-2	-	CAWRRTGDTGELFF	TGTGCCTGGAGACGCACAGGGGATACCGGGGAGCTGTTTTTT
TRBV6-5	15	-	TRBJ1-3	-	CASSSGGMPGNTIYF	TGTGCCAGCAGCAGCGGAGGGATGCCTGGAAACACCATATATTTT
TRBV7-3	16	-	TRBJ2-7	-	CASSLTAGGWTYEQYF	TGTGCCAGCAGCTTAACTGCTGGGGGGTGGACCTACGAGCAGTACTTC
TRBV19	14	-	TRBJ1-1	-	CASSIGPGNTEAFF	TGTGCCAGTAGTATAGGGCCTGGAAACACTGAAGCTTTCTTT
TRBV6-5	13	TRBD2	TRBJ2-7	-	CASSYFGGYEQYF	TGTGCCAGCAGTTACTTCGGGGGGTACGAGCAGTACTTC
TRBV6-6	16	TRBD2	TRBJ2-3	-	CASSFRKAGSMDAQYF	TGTGCCAGCAGTTTCCGTAAAGCGGGAAGTATGGATGCGCAGTATTTT
TRBV6-1	14	-	TRBJ2-4	once	CASEGTLGVNIQYF	TGTGCCAGTGAAGGGACGCTAGGGGTAAACATTCAGTACTTC
TRBV27	17	TRBD2	TRBJ2-3	-	CASSLKAGGPETDTQYF	TGTGCCAGCAGTTTGAAAGCGGGAGGGCCGGAGACAGATACGCAGTATTTT
TRBV7-9	15	TRBD1	TRBJ1-1	-	CASSLQGAIGTEAFF	TGTGCCAGCAGCTTACAGGGGGCAATCGGCACTGAAGCTTTCTTT
TRBV6-1	11	-	TRBJ1-4	-	CASSPGGRLFF	TGTGCCAGCAGCCCGGGGGGACGACTGTTTTTT
TRBV20-1	10	-	TRBJ2-7	-	CSARQDQQYF	TGCAGTGCGCGACAGGATCAGCAGTACTTC
TRBV7-9	15	TRBD1	TRBJ2-3	-	CASSLQGASADTQYF	TGTGCCAGCAGCCTCCAGGGGGCGTCTGCAGATACGCAGTATTTT
TRBV27	14	TRBD1	TRBJ1-6	-	CASSSTGDNSPLHF	TGTGCCAGCAGTTCGACAGGGGATAATTCACCCCTCCACTTT
TRBV29-1	15	TRBD2	TRBJ2-1	-	CSVSQGTSGDNEQFF	TGCAGCGTTTCACAAGGAACTAGCGGAGACAATGAGCAGTTCTTC
TRBV5-1	17	TRBD1	TRBJ1-1	-	CASSLEIWTGTNTEAFF	TGCGCCAGCAGCTTGGAAATCTGGACAGGGACGAACACTGAAGCTTTCTTT
TRBV10-3	12	-	TRBJ2-5	-	CAISEERETQYF	TGTGCCATCAGTGAAGAGCGAGAGACCCAGTACTTC
TRBV6-1	13	-	TRBJ1-5	-	CASGRLGNQPQHF	TGTGCCAGCGGCCGACTGGGGAATCAGCCCCAGCATTTT
TRBV7-8	16	TRBD2	TRBJ2-5	-	CASSIGTSGGAETQYF	TGTGCCAGCAGCATCGGGACTAGCGGGGGGGCGGAGACCCAGTACTTC
TRBV7-2	16	TRBD2	TRBJ2-3	-	CASNKKPGLGTDTQYF	TGTGCCAGCAACAAAAAACCGGGACTAGGGACAGATACGCAGTATTTT
TRBV19	15	TRBD1	TRBJ2-7	-	CASSISGTGAYEQYF	TGTGCCAGTAGTATCTCCGGGACAGGGGCCTACGAGCAGTACTTC
TRBV6-1	14	TRBD1	TRBJ2-7	-	CASNAPGQSYEQYF	TGTGCCAGCAATGCCCCGGGACAGTCCTACGAGCAGTACTTC
TRBV7-9	12	-	TRBJ2-1	-	CASSVTGGEQFF	TGTGCCAGCAGCGTTACCGGTGGGGAGCAGTTCTTC
TRBV18	13	-	TRBJ2-5	-	CASSPGRQETQYF	TGTGCCAGCTCACCGGGCAGACAAGAGACCCAGTACTTC
TRBV28	14	-	TRBJ2-4	-	CASLNRGAKNIQYF	TGTGCCAGCCTAAATAGGGGGGCCAAAAACATTCAGTACTTC
TRBV6-5	13	-	TRBJ1-1	-	CASIPRGNTEAFF	TGTGCCAGCATCCCTCGGGGGAACACTGAAGCTTTCTTT
TRBV30	11	-	TRBJ2-5	-	CAWTLRETQYF	TGTGCCTGGACCCTGCGTGAGACCCAGTACTTC
TRBV6-1	16	-	TRBJ1-5	-	CASSGQGLGSNQPQHF	TGTGCCAGCAGTGGTCAGGGGCTAGGTAGCAATCAGCCCCAGCATTTT
TRBV2	14	-	TRBJ2-3	-	CASSDWWDTDTQYF	TGTGCCAGCAGTGATTGGTGGGACACAGATACGCAGTATTTT
TRBV30	11	-	TRBJ1-1	-	CAWAGVTEAFF	TGTGCCTGGGCCGGGGTCACTGAAGCTTTCTTT
TRBV27	14	-	TRBJ2-5	-	CASSSPSGRETQYF	TGTGCCAGCAGTTCCCCGTCCGGGCGGGAGACCCAGTACTTC